This entry features one T cell receptor beta chain sequence. Its antigen is undetermined. This sample is part of a study of T-cell reconstitution after alpha-beta-depleted transplantation in children. Study-wide points: Recipient T cells and thymic progenitors that survived gave rise to the high TCRbeta diversity observed at day 60 in some patients. Several hundred expanded graft clones reportedly were the source of alpha-beta T cells about two months after transplant. At one year after transplant, newly produced T cells mostly accounted for T-cell counts and diversity.

Unique molecular identifiers tagged the TCRbeta library. TCRdb reprocessed the PCR reads via MiXCR and lists one record per CDR3 protein. The sample contains over 400,000 distinct CDR3 sequences, 43% of which appear only once. The CDR3 is 13 amino acids. With 6 bases clipped from V and 2 bases from J, the junction kept 5 bases outside the gene matches. Germline V lookup: CDR1 DFQATT, CDR2 SNEGSKA (reference sequence). The TCR comes from a girl aged 2 to 10 with aplastic anemia, due to receive a stem cell transplant. The chain links TRBV20-1 to TRBJ2-7; 9 bases line up with TRBD2. The sample here was PBMCs, taken before TCRalphabeta/CD19-depleted stem cell transplant. CDR3 loop: CSANKREAYEQYF. The CDR3 DNA reads TGCAGTGCGAATAAGCGGGAGGCCTACGAGCAGTACTTC.